Below, 7 T cell receptor beta chains from the same sample are listed, as sequenced in a study of T-cell memory formation after mild COVID-19. From the 5' RACE reads, TCRdb called clonotypes with MiXCR, one entry per CDR3 protein. This table has approximately 60,000 distinct CDR3 sequences, approximately 9.5% appearing once. Material for sequencing was PBMCs or a T cell subset sorted from them (not recorded which). Receptors were obtained from a man between 18 and 29 years old who had mild COVID-19 (a few samples of this study predate the infection). Cell type and time point are not known.

The table lists this clonotype with many counts. This chain joins TRBV7-2 and TRBJ2-3, with D uncertain. CDR3 length equals 13 residues. Trimming took 5 bases from V and 1 from J, leaving 7 bases between them. CDR1 and CDR2 (germline): SGHTA, FQGNSA. The CDR3, as DNA: TGTGCCAGCAGCCCAAAGGGCACAGATACGCAGTATTTT. This sequence encodes CASSPKGTDTQYF.

The CDR3 coding sequence is TGTGCCAGCTCCCAGGGAGGAGAGACCCAGTACTTC. This codes for CASSQGGETQYF. This rearrangement joins TRBV6-2 or TRBV6-3 to TRBJ2-5; D is perhaps TRBD2 (6 bases). Germline V gene lookup returns CDR1 MNHEY and CDR2 SVGEGT. Between the trimmed V and J ends, which lost 8 bases and 4 bases, there was a span of 11 bases. The CDR3 is 12 residues long.

This clonotype was observed a handful of times. The chain combines TRBV25-1 with TRBJ1-4; D call uncertain. The germline V and J ends were trimmed by 1 base and 8 bases, with 14 bases remaining between them. CDR1 MGHDK and CDR2 SYGVNS come from the germline V gene. This CDR3 is built from 15 residues. The chain's CDR3 is CASSESGRRVEKLFF. DNA of the CDR3: TGTGCCAGCAGTGAATCAGGCAGACGCGTAGAAAAACTGTTTTTT.

There are a few counts of this clonotype. The rearrangement uses TRBV6-5 and TRBJ1-3; 9 bases fit TRBD1. The CDR3 is 16 amino acids. V lost 3 bases and J lost 6; bases outside the gene matches: 9. Germline CDR1 MNHEY, CDR2 SVGAGI. The CDR3 reads CASSYSGTGRVNTIYF. CDR3 nucleotide sequence: TGTGCCAGCAGTTATTCGGGGACAGGGAGGGTAAACACCATATATTTT.

This sequence joins TRBV28 and TRBJ1-2; a possible D gene is TRBD1 (5 bases). This CDR3 spans 13 amino acids. The V gene's germline CDR1 is MDHEN and CDR2 SYDVKM. Trimming took 5 bases from V and 7 from J, leaving 14 bases between them. CDR3: CASSTSGRAGYTF. The CDR3 DNA reads as TGTGCCAGCAGTACCTCAGGGAGGGCTGGCTACACCTTC.

There are a few counts of this clonotype. V is TRBV27 and J is TRBJ2-7, with D hard to call. Trimming took 2 bases from V and 7 from J, leaving 12 bases between them. From germline, CDR1 is MNHEY and CDR2 SMNVEV (reference sequence). The CDR3 has 13 amino acids. In DNA, the CDR3 is TGTGCCAGCAGTTTAACCCTCTATGGGGAGCAGTACGTC. Translated: CASSLTLYGEQYV.

This clonotype was counted ten times or more. The V and J genes are TRBV6-2 or TRBV6-3 and TRBJ2-7, with D possibly matching TRBD2 (6 bases). There are 15 residues in the CDR3. Germline values: CDR1 MNHEY, CDR2 SVGEGT. The germline V and J ends were trimmed by 4 bases and 0 bases, with 13 bases remaining between them. CDR3: CASSLGGAGSYEQYV. The CDR3 nucleotides read TGTGCCAGCAGTTTAGGAGGAGCGGGCTCCTACGAGCAGTACGTC.